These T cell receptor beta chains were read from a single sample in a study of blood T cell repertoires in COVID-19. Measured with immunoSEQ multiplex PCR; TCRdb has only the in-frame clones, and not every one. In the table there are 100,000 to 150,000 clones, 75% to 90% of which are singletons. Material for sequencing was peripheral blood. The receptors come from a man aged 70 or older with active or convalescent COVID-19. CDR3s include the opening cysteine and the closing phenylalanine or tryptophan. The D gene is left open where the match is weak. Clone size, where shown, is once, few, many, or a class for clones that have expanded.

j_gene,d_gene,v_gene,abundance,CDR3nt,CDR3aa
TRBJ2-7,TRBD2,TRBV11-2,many,TGTGCCAGCAGCTTGACTAGCGGGAGGCAGCACGAGCAGTACTTC,CASSLTSGRQHEQYF
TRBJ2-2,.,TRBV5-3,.,TGTGCCAGAAGCTCGGACAATAGTACCGGGGAGCTGTTTTTT,CARSSDNSTGELFF
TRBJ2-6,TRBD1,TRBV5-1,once,TGCGCCAGCAGCGTGGGACAGGAACCCTCTGGGGCCAACGTCCTGACTTTC,CASSVGQEPSGANVLTF
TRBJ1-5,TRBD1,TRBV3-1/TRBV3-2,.,TGTGCCAGCAGTCGACAGGGTTACCAGCCCCAGCATTTT,CASSRQGYQPQHF
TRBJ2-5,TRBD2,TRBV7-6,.,TGTGCCAGCAGCTTAAGGGCGGGAGGGAACCAAGAGACCCAGTACTTC,CASSLRAGGNQETQYF
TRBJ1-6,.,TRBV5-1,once,TGCGCCAGCAGCTTGGGCGTCTCGGGCTCCTATAATTCACCCCTCCACTTT,CASSLGVSGSYNSPLHF
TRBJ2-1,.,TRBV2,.,TGTGCCAGCAGTAGACGGAGCTCCTACAATGAGCAGTTCTTC,CASSRRSSYNEQFF
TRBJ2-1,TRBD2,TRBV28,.,TGTGCCAGCAGCCTGACTAGCGGAAGATACAATGAGCAGTTCTTC,CASSLTSGRYNEQFF
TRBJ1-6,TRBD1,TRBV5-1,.,TGCGCCAGCAGCGGAGGACAGGCTCGGACTAATTCACCCCTCCACTTT,CASSGGQARTNSPLHF
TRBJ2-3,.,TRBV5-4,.,TGTGCCAGCAGCTACTCTAGTGCAGATACGCAGTATTTT,CASSYSSADTQYF
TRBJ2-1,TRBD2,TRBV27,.,TGTGCCAGCAGTCTCCTAGCGGGAGGAACGAATGAGCAGTTCTTC,CASSLLAGGTNEQFF
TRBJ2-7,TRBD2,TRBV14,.,TGTGCCAGCAGCCAAAGCGGGAGCTGGGACTACGAGCAGTACTTC,CASSQSGSWDYEQYF
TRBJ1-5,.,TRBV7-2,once,TGTGCCAGCAGCTCTGGACAGCCTAGCAATCAGCCCCAGCATTTT,CASSSGQPSNQPQHF
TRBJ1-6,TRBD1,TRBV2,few,TGTGCCAGTCACAGGGGCCAGGAGAGTTCACCCCTCCACTTT,CASHRGQESSPLHF
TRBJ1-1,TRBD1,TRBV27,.,TGTGCCAGCAGTCCAGGGACAGAGCTAATGAACACTGAAGCTTTCTTT,CASSPGTELMNTEAFF
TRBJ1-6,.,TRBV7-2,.,TGTGCCAGCAGCTTAGCGCTAGGGGAGGCGCATTCACCCCTCCACTTT,CASSLALGEAHSPLHF
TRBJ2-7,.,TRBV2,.,TGTGCCAGCAGTGGGGCAGCCGAGCAGTACTTC,CASSGAAEQYF
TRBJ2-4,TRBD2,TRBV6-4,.,TGTGCCAGGACGAGAGCGGGAGGCATTCAGTACTTC,CARTRAGGIQYF
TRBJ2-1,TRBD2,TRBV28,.,TGTGCCAGCAGGCCCCGACTAGCGGGAAAGGGTAATGAGCAGTTCTTC,CASRPRLAGKGNEQFF
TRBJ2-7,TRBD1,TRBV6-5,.,TGTGCCAGCAGTTACGGGGGAACAGGGGGCCCCTACGAGCAGTACTTC,CASSYGGTGGPYEQYF
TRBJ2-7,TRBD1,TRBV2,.,TGTGCCTGGGGGGCAGGGGGCTTGGGCGAGCAGTACTTC,CAWGAGGLGEQYF
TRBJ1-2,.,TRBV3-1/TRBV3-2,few,TGTGCCAGCAGCCAAGATGGCAGGGAAGACTATGGCTACACCTTC,CASSQDGREDYGYTF
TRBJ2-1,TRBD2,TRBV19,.,TGTGCCAGTAGTATGGGGCTAGCGGGGACGTCCTACAATGAGCAGTTCTTC,CASSMGLAGTSYNEQFF
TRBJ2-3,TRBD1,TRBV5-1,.,TGCGCCAGCAGTTATGGAGGGGGACAGGGGGAGCGGACGCAGTATTTT,CASSYGGGQGERTQYF
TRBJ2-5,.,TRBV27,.,TGTGCCAGCAGTTTATCACCTGGCGGGACCCAGTACTTC,CASSLSPGGTQYF
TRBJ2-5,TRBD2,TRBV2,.,TGTGCCAGCAGTGAAGATGCGTGGACTAGCGGGAGCAGGGAGACCCAGTACTTC,CASSEDAWTSGSRETQYF
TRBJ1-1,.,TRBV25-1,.,TGTGCCAGCAGTGGCAGCACTGAAGCTTTCTTT,CASSGSTEAFF
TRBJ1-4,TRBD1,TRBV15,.,TGTGCCACCAGCAGAGATCTTGGACAGGGCCAGGAAAAACTGTTTTTT,CATSRDLGQGQEKLFF
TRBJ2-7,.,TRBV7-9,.,TGTGCCAGCAGCTGGGGCATAGCCGGCGAGCAGTACTTC,CASSWGIAGEQYF
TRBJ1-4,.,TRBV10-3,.,TGTGCCATCAGTGAGTCGTTTTGGGCAACAACTAATGAAAAACTGTTTTTT,CAISESFWATTNEKLFF
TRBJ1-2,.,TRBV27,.,TGTGCCAGCAGTTTAGGGGGGTCAGGGGGCTACACCTTC,CASSLGGSGGYTF
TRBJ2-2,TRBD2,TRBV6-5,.,TGTGCCAGCAGTTACGCCCCGGCGGGAGGCGGGGAGCTGTTTTTT,CASSYAPAGGGELFF
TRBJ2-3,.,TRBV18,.,TGTGCCAGCTCACCACTGCGGAGGGATACGCAGTATTTT,CASSPLRRDTQYF
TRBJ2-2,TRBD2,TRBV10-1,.,TGCGCCAGCAGTGTTAGCGGGAGCACCGGGGAGCTGTTTTTT,CASSVSGSTGELFF
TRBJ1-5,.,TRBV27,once,TGTGCCAGCAGGCCTCAAAGGGGTATTGGGTCTAGTCAGCCCCAGCATTTT,CASRPQRGIGSSQPQHF
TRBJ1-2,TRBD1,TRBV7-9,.,TGTGCCAGCAGCTTCGGGACAGGAGCGAAGGAGGGCTACACCTTC,CASSFGTGAKEGYTF
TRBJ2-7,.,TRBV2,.,TGTGCCAGCAGATTGGAGACAGTGTCCTACGAGCAGTACTTC,CASRLETVSYEQYF
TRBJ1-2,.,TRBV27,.,TGTGCCAGCAGGGGCAGCGGAATTAGTAACTATGGCTACACCTTC,CASRGSGISNYGYTF
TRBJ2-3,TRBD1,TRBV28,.,TGTGCCAGTGAAGGGGGCGCAACAGATACGCAGTATTTT,CASEGGATDTQYF
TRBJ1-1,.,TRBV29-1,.,TGCAGCGCGTCGCAGGATACAAACACTGAAGCTTTCTTT,CSASQDTNTEAFF
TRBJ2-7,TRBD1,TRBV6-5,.,TGTGCCAGCAGCCGGGACAGAGACTACGAGCAGTACTTC,CASSRDRDYEQYF
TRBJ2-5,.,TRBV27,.,TGTGCCAGCAGTCCCAACAGGGATCAGGAGACCCAGTACTTC,CASSPNRDQETQYF
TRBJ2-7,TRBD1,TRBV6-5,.,TGTGCCACCTACCCAGACAGGGGGCCTTCCTACGAGCAGTACTTC,CATYPDRGPSYEQYF
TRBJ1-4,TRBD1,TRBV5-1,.,TGCGCCAGCAGCAGGGGACAGGACGGGGAAAAACTGTTTTTT,CASSRGQDGEKLFF
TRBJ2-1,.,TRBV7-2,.,TGTGCCAGCAGCTTAGCCTGGGGCCCGTCCAATGAGCAGTTCTTC,CASSLAWGPSNEQFF
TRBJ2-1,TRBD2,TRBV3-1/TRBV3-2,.,TGTGCCAGCAGCCGTGGGACTAGCGGCCTCCTCTACAATGAGCAGTTCTTC,CASSRGTSGLLYNEQFF
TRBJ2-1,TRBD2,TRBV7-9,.,TGTGCCAGCAGCTTATGGGCGGGAGGCAAGTTCTTC,CASSLWAGGKFF
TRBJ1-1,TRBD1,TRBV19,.,TGTGCCAGTAGCAAAGACAGGGACAAAGAAGCTTTCTTT,CASSKDRDKEAFF
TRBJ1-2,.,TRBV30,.,TGTGCCTGGATATCCGTGCCGGACAGCGCTTATGGCTACACCTTC,CAWISVPDSAYGYTF